This T cell receptor beta chain was found in a study of blood T cell repertoires in COVID-19. Turning to the study itself: Specimens from acute and convalescent COVID-19 originated in the United States, Italy and Spain.

The CDR3 consists of 13 residues. V lost 2 bases and J 1 base, leaving 5 bases between the germline ends. CDR1 SEHNR and CDR2 FQNEAQ come from the germline V gene (reference sequence). How the authors handled the data: Estimation of nucleated cell counts was performed using reference gene primer amplification. Clones were read by immunoSEQ multiplex PCR, and TCRdb kept only the in-frame ones, dropping some. V and J calls plus clone size are reproduced from that table; the DNA served to infer D and trimming. The sample contains 100,000 to 150,000 clones, roughly nine tenths of which appear only once. Sequenced input: peripheral blood. V usage is TRBV7-9 and J usage is TRBJ1-1; D is uncertain. This TCR came from a man between 60 and 75 years old with COVID-19, enrolled during active disease. CDR3 nucleotides: TGTGCCAGCAGCTTATCCGGGAACACTGAAGCTTTCTTT. Amino acids: CASSLSGNTEAFF. The variable domain in full, completed from reference TRBV7-9 and TRBJ1-1, reads DTGVSQNPRHKITKRGQNVTFRCDPISEHNRLYWYRQTLGQGPEFLTYFQNEAQLEKSRLLSDRFSAERPKGSFSTLEIQRTEQGDSAMYLCASSLSGNTEAFFGQGTRLTVV.